Below are 18 T cell receptor beta chains sequenced from a single sample in a study of shared T cell receptors in the human thymus (dated by TCRdb to the early 2020s). The method was the immunoSEQ multiplex PCR assay. TCRdb stores this immuneACCESS table with in-frame sequences only. Part of the clones is absent; in the studies checked, under half of the shortfall reflects unresolved V genes, and no reason is known for the rest. The sample table contains approximately 760,000 clones; only one count was recorded for 70% to 90% of them. The ten top clones hold 0.0095% to 0.013% of the sample. These sequences were also reported in another study, on human thymus T cells.

Input material: thymocytes. These receptors all stem from a girl less than two years old with a congenital heart defect. Donor details come from another sample of the same person, matched by shared clones.

V is TRBV13 and J is TRBJ2-7, with 7 bases aligning to TRBD1. V dropped 4 bases and J dropped 3; count of bases not matched to a gene: 9. The CDR3 runs to 15 residues. The germline CDR1 and CDR2 sequences are PRHDT and FYEKMQ (reference sequence). CDR3 nucleotide sequence: TGTGCCAGCAGCTACAACAGGGGTTCCTACTACGAGCAGTACTTC. Its protein product is CASSYNRGSYYEQYF.

This chain links TRBV14 with TRBJ1-1, with D perhaps TRBD1 (5 bases). This CDR3 comprises 13 residues. Germline CDR1 is SGHDN and CDR2 is FVKESK. The ends were cut back, 0 bases at V and 10 bases at J, with 12 bases in the middle. The CDR3 spells CASSQELRGGAFF. CDR3 coding DNA: TGTGCCAGCAGCCAAGAATTGCGGGGGGGAGCTTTCTTT.

The chain uses TRBV25-1 and TRBJ1-2; D is possibly TRBD1 (6 bases). Trimming pared 2 bases from V and 4 bases from J, leaving 11 bases between. This CDR3 is 14 amino acids long. Germline loops: CDR1 MGHDK, CDR2 SYGVNS. CDR3 loop: CASSEVDRPYGYTF. CDR3 coding DNA: TGTGCCAGCAGTGAAGTCGACAGGCCCTATGGCTACACCTTC.

There are a few counts of this clone. The rearrangement links TRBV9 to TRBJ1-2; 8 positions match TRBD1. Germline V gene lookup returns CDR1 SGDLS and CDR2 YYNGEE. The V segment lost 4 bases and the J segment 4 bases; nucleotides outside the gene matches: 9. The CDR3 runs to 15 residues. The CDR3 nucleotides are TGTGCCAGCAGCCCACGAGGACAGGGACCCTATGGCTACACCTTC. Protein product: CASSPRGQGPYGYTF.

The chain links TRBV28 to TRBJ1-5, with D possibly TRBD1 on 5 matching bases. Trimming pared 8 bases from V and 5 bases from J, leaving 10 bases between. This CDR3 has 12 residues. Germline V gene sequence: CDR1 MDHEN, CDR2 SYDVKM. The CDR3 is CASGQGYQPQHF. CDR3 in DNA: TGTGCCAGCGGGCAGGGATATCAGCCCCAGCATTTT.

V gene TRBV10-1 combines with J gene TRBJ1-3; 8 nucleotides match TRBD1. The CDR3 consists of 13 residues. Trimming at V came to 9 bases and at J to 5 bases, leaving 6 bases not matched to a gene. Per the germline V gene, CDR1 is WNHNN and CDR2 is SYGVQD (reference sequence). The CDR3 DNA reads as TGCGCCAGACGACAGGGGCAGAGAAACACCATATATTTT. This encodes CARRQGQRNTIYF.

The V call is TRBV5-1, the J call TRBJ2-1, with TRBD1 as a possible D gene (6 bases). Trimming stripped 4 bases from V and 5 bases from J, with 10 bases between. CDR3 length: 13 residues. Germline CDR1 SGHRS, CDR2 YFSETQ. The CDR3, as DNA: TGCGCCAGCAGCCAGACAGGAAACAATGAGCAGTTCTTC. The encoded protein is CASSQTGNNEQFF.

This clone was observed a few times. V and J are TRBV2 and TRBJ1-2; 10 bases match TRBD1. CDR3 size: 16 residues. Germline CDR1 is SNHLY and CDR2 is FYNNEI. V gave up 6 bases and J gave up 5 bases; unmatched junction bases: 12. The DNA of the CDR3 is TGTGCCAGCAGAGAAAGGACAGGGGGTAGTAGGTATGGCTACACCTTC. This gives the protein CASRERTGGSRYGYTF.

This chain links TRBV4-2 with TRBJ1-2; 8 nucleotides align to TRBD1. The germline CDR1 and CDR2 sequences are LGHNA and YNFKEQ. The CDR3 covers 18 residues. V dropped 3 bases and J dropped 4; count of bases not matched to a gene: 16. Here the CDR3 reads CASSHFKTGDLLLYGYTF. The CDR3 coding sequence is TGTGCCAGCAGCCATTTCAAGACAGGGGACCTATTACTCTATGGCTACACCTTC.

This clone was counted between two and nine times. No DNA is shown, since the ends of the CDR3 on it are uncertain; the CDR3 is the one TCRdb lists. V and J are TRBV5-6 and TRBJ1-1. The CDR3 comprises 17 residues, both ends counted. The V gene's germline CDR1 is SGHDT and CDR2 YYEEEE. The CDR3 here is CASSFGAGGLQNTEAFF.

The chain carries TRBV11-2 and TRBJ1-2; weak D call: TRBD1 (5 bases). V was cut by 3 bases and J by 3 bases, with 20 bases left in between. The CDR3 extends over 17 amino acids. Germline V lookup: CDR1 SGHAT, CDR2 FQNNGV. Written as DNA, the CDR3 is TGTGCCAGCAGCTTCCGGGACCCTACAAGGGAGGACTATGGCTACACCTTC. It yields the protein CASSFRDPTREDYGYTF.

The table lists this clone with a count of one. V is TRBV4-1 and J is TRBJ2-7, with TRBD1 as a possible D gene (6 bases). CDR1 is MGHRA, CDR2 YSYEKL, per germline. The length of the CDR3 is 19 residues. V was cut by 0 bases and J by 1 base, with 22 bases left in between. CDR3 in DNA: TGCGCCAGCAGCCAAGATCAGGATGAAGAAATGGACAGATCCTACGAGCAGTACTTC. Protein sequence: CASSQDQDEEMDRSYEQYF.

V gene TRBV4-1 combines with J gene TRBJ1-1; D unresolved. CDR1 is MGHRA, CDR2 YSYEKL, per germline. Between the trimmed V and J ends, which lost 3 bases and 3 bases, there was a span of 14 bases. CDR3 length equals 15 residues. In DNA form, the CDR3 reads TGCGCCAGCAGCCACTTCGGAGGGTGGGACACTGAAGCTTTCTTT. Its translation: CASSHFGGWDTEAFF.

CDR3 protein: CASTEGGQPQHF. CDR3 coding DNA: TGTGCCAGTACCGAAGGAGGTCAGCCCCAGCATTTT. This chain joins TRBV2 and TRBJ1-5; D gene unclear. The CDR3 has 12 residues. Trimming pared 9 bases from V and 6 bases from J, leaving 12 bases between. Germline loops: CDR1 SNHLY, CDR2 FYNNEI. Based on the CDR3 plus reference TRBV2 and TRBJ1-5, the full variable domain is EPEVTQTPSHQVTQMGQEVILRCVPISNHLYFYWYRQILGQKVEFLVSFYNNEISEKSEIFDDQFSVERPDGSNFTLKIRSTKLEDSAMYFCASTEGGQPQHFGDGTRLSIL.

The chain links TRBV6-6 to TRBJ2-7, with D maybe TRBD2 (6 bases). In germline, CDR1 is MNHNY, CDR2 SVGAGI (reference sequence). Trimming cost V 6 bases and J 3 bases, with 21 bases left between them. The CDR3 has 16 amino acids. The CDR3 spells CASRLVVSGEVYEQYF. In DNA form, the CDR3 reads TGTGCCAGCAGGCTAGTAGTGTCGGGGGAGGTCTACGAGCAGTACTTC.

This clone was recorded only once. The chain employs TRBV9 and TRBJ2-1; TRBD2 agrees at 8 bases. The germline V gene encodes CDR1 SGDLS and CDR2 YYNGEE. V dropped 2 bases and J dropped 3; count of bases not matched to a gene: 7. CDR3 size: 16 residues. CDR3 in DNA: TGTGCCAGCAGCGTGCTCGGGGGGGCTTTCTACAATGAGCAGTTCTTC. Encoded protein: CASSVLGGAFYNEQFF.

The V gene is TRBV27, the J gene TRBJ2-3; D is possibly TRBD2 (6 bases). Germline V CDR1 and CDR2: MNHEY, SMNVEV (reference sequence). Trimming left V 6 bases short and J 0 bases short, with 13 bases between. The CDR3 has 15 amino acids. CDR3 residues: CASRAWRGSTDTQYF. Here the CDR3 DNA reads TGTGCCAGCAGAGCGTGGCGGGGAAGCACAGATACGCAGTATTTT.

The rearrangement links TRBV14 to TRBJ1-6; D not resolved. V was trimmed by 3 bases and J by 4 bases, leaving 10 bases between them. This CDR3 spans 15 amino acids. Germline CDR1 is SGHDN and CDR2 is FVKESK. Here the CDR3 DNA reads TGTGCCAGCAGCCATGTGGACTCATATAATTCACCCCTCCACTTT. Translating it yields CASSHVDSYNSPLHF.